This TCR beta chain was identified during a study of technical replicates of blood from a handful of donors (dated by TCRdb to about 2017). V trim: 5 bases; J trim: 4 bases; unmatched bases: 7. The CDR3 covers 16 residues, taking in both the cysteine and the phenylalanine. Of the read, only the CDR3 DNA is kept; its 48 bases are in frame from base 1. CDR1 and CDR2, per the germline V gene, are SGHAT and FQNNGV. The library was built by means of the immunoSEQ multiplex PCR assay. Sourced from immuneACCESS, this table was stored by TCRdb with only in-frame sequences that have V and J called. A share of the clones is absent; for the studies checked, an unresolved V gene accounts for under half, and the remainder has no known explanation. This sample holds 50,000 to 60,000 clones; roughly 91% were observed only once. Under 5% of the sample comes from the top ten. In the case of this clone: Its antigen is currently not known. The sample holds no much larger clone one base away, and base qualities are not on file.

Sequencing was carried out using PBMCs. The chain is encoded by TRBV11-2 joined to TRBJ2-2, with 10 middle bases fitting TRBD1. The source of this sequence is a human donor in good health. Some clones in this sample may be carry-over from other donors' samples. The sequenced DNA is TGTGCCAGCAGCCCGAGGACAGGGGGACTCACCGGGGAGCTGTTTTTT. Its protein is CASSPRTGGLTGELFF.